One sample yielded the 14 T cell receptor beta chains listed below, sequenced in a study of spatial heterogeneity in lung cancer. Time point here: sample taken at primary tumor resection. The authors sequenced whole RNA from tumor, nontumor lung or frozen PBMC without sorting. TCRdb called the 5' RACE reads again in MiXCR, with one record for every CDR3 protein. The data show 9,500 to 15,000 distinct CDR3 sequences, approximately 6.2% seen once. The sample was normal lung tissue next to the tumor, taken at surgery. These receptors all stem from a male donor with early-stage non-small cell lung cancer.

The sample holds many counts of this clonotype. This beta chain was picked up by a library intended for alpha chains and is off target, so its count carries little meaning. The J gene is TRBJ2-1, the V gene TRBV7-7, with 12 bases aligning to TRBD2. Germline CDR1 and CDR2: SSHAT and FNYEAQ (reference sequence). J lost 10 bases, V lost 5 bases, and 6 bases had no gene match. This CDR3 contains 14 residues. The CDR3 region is CASSRTGTSGEQFF. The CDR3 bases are TGTGCCAGCAGCAGAACCGGGACTAGCGGGGAGCAGTTCTTC.

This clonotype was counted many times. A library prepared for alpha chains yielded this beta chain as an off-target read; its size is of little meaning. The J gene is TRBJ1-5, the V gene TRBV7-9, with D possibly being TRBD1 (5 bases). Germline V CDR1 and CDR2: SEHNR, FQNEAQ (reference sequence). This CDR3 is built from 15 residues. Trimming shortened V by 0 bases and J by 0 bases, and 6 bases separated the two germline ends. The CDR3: CASSLAGDSNQPQHF. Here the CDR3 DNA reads TGTGCCAGCAGCTTAGCGGGGGATAGCAATCAGCCCCAGCATTTT. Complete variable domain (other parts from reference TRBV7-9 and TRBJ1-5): DTGVSQNPRHKITKRGQNVTFRCDPISEHNRLYWYRQTLGQGPEFLTYFQNEAQLEKSRLLSDRFSAERPKGSFSTLEIQRTEQGDSAMYLCASSLAGDSNQPQHFGDGTRLSIL.

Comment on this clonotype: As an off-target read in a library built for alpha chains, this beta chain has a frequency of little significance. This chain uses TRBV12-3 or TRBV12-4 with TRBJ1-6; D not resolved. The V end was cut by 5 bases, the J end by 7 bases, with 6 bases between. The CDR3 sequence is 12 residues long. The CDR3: CASSHPNSPLHF. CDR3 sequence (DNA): TGTGCCAGCAGTCACCCAAATTCACCCCTCCACTTT.

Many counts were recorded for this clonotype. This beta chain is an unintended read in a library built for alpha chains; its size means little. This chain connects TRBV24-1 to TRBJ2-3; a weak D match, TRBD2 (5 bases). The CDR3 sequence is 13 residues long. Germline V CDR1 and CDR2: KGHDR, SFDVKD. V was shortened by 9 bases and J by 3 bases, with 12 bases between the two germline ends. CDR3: CATRPSGTDTQYF. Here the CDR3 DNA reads TGTGCCACCCGCCCCTCGGGGACAGATACGCAGTATTTT.

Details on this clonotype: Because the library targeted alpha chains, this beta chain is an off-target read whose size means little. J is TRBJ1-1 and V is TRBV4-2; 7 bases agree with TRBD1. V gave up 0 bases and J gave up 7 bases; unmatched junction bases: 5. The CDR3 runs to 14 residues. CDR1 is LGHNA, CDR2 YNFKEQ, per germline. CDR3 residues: CASSQDLGTVEAFF. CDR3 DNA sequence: TGTGCCAGCAGCCAAGATTTGGGGACAGTTGAAGCTTTCTTT.

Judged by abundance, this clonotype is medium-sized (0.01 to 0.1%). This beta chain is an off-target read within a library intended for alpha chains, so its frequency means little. Here the CDR3 DNA reads TGTGCCACCAGTCGTTCTTTGGATACGCAGTATTTT. As protein: CATSRSLDTQYF. The rearrangement uses TRBV24-1 and TRBJ2-3; D unresolved. V lost 6 bases and J lost 6, with 9 bases in between. This CDR3 spans 12 amino acids. Germline V CDR1 and CDR2: KGHDR, SFDVKD.

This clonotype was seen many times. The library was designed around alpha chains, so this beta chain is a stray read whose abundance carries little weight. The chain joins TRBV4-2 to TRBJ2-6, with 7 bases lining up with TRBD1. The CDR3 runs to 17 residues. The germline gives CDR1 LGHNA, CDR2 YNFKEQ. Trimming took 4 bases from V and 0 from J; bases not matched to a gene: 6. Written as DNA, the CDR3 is TGTGCCAGCAGCCCGAGGGGGCTCCTCTCTGGGGCCAACGTCCTGACTTTC. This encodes CASSPRGLLSGANVLTF.

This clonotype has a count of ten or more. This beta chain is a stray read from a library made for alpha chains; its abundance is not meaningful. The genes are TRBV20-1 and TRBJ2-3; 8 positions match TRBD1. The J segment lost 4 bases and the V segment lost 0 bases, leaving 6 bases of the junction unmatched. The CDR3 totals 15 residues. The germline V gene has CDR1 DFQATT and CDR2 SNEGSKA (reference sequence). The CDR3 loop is CSAREPQGAPDTQYF. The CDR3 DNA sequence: TGCAGTGCTAGAGAACCCCAGGGGGCCCCAGATACGCAGTATTTT.

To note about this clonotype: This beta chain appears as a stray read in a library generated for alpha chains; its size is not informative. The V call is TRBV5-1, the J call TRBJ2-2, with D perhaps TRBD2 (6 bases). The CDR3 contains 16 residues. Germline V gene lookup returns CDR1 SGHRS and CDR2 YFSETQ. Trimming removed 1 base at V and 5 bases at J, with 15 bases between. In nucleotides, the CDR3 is TGCGCCAGCAGCTTGAGCGCCGGGACTCCTACCGGGGAGCTGTTTTTT. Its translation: CASSLSAGTPTGELFF.

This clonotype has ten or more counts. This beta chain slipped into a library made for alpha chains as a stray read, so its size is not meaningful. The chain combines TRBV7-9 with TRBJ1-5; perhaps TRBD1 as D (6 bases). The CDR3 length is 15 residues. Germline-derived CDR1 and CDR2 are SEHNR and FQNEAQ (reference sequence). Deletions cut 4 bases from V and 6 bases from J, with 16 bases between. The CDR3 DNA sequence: TGTGCCAGCAGCTCAAGTAACAGGGCAGTTCAGCCCCAGCATTTT. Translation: CASSSSNRAVQPQHF.

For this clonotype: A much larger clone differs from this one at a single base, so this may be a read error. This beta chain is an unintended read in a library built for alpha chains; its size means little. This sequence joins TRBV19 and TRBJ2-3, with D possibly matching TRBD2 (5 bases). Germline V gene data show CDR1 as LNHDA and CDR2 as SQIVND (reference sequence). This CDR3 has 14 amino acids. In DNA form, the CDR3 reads TGTGCCAGTAGTATTGGCGGAGCGGCAGATACGCCGTATTTT. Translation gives CASSIGGAADTPYF.

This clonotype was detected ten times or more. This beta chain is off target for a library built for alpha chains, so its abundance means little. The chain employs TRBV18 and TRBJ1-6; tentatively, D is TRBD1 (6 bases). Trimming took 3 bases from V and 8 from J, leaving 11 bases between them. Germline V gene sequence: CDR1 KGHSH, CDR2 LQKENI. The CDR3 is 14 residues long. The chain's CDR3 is CASSPGGQDSPLHF. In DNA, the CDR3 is TGTGCCAGCTCACCCGGGGGCCAAGATTCACCCCTCCACTTT.

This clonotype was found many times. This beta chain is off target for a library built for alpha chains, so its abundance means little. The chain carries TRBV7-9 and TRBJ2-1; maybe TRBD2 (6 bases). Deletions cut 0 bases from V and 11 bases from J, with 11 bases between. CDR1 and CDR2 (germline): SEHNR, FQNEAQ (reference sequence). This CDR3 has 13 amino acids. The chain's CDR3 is CASSLAEGRKQFF. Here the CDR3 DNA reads TGTGCCAGCAGCTTAGCGGAGGGCCGTAAGCAGTTCTTC. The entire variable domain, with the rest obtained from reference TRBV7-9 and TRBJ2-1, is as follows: DTGVSQNPRHKITKRGQNVTFRCDPISEHNRLYWYRQTLGQGPEFLTYFQNEAQLEKSRLLSDRFSAERPKGSFSTLEIQRTEQGDSAMYLCASSLAEGRKQFFGPGTRLTVL.

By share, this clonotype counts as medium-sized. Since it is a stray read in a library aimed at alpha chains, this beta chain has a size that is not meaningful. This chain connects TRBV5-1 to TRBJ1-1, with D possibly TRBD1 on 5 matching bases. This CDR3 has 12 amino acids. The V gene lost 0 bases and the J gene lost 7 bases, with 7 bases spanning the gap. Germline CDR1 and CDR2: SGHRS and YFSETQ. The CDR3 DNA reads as TGCGCCAGCAGCTTGGAGGGGATTGAAGCTTTCTTT. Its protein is CASSLEGIEAFF.